Listed below are T cell receptor beta chains from one sample, sequenced in a study of blood T cell repertoires in COVID-19. Generated by immunoSEQ multiplex PCR, the TCRdb table keeps only in-frame clones and is missing some. The sample contains approximately 150,000 clones, 80% to 90% of which appear only once. The specimen sequenced was peripheral blood. All receptors come from an older man with acute or convalescent COVID-19. CDR3s include the opening cysteine and the closing phenylalanine or tryptophan. The D gene is left open where the match is weak. Clone size is stated in some rows and not others, as once, few, many or a class when expanded.

cdr3_nt cdr3_aa j_call v_call d_call clone_size
TGTGCCAGCAGGGACAGGGGACAAACCTCCGGCTACACCTTC CASRDRGQTSGYTF TRBJ1-2 TRBV2 TRBD1 .
TGTGCCAGCAGGCCCACAGGGGCCACAGATACGCAGTATTTT CASRPTGATDTQYF TRBJ2-3 TRBV28 TRBD1 .
TGCGCCAGCAGCTTGTCAGGGTACGAGCAGTACTTC CASSLSGYEQYF TRBJ2-7 TRBV5-1 . .
TGTGCCAGCAGGAGCTCCTATAATTCACCCCTCCACTTT CASRSSYNSPLHF TRBJ1-6 TRBV25-1 . .
TGTGCCAGCAGAGGACAGGTCAATCAGCCCCAGCATTTT CASRGQVNQPQHF TRBJ1-5 TRBV12-3/TRBV12-4 TRBD1 .
TGTGCCAGCAGTGAGGGACTAGTCCGAACAGATACGCAGTATTTT CASSEGLVRTDTQYF TRBJ2-3 TRBV25-1 TRBD2 .
TGTGCCAGCAGCCTTAGGACAGGGACTAATGAAAAACTGTTTTTT CASSLRTGTNEKLFF TRBJ1-4 TRBV3-1/TRBV3-2 TRBD1 once
TGTGCCAGTACCCTACAGGGGAATCAGCCCCAGCATTTT CASTLQGNQPQHF TRBJ1-5 TRBV19 TRBD1 few
TGTGCCACCAGTAGCGGGGGGGCCTCCACAGATACGCAGTATTTT CATSSGGASTDTQYF TRBJ2-3 TRBV24-1 TRBD2 once
TGTGCCAGCAGCCGAGTCCGGGACAGGCGAAGCACAGATACGCAGTATTTT CASSRVRDRRSTDTQYF TRBJ2-3 TRBV3-1/TRBV3-2 TRBD1 .
TGCGCCAGCAGCCAAGGGGCAGTTAATGAAAAACTGTTTTTT CASSQGAVNEKLFF TRBJ1-4 TRBV4-1 . .
TGTGCCGGCAGTGAGGTTGGGGGCGGCGGCGCCAAAAACATTCAGTACTTC CAGSEVGGGGAKNIQYF TRBJ2-4 TRBV6-1 . .
TGTGCCAGCAGCCTGGACAGGGGGGACACTGAAGCTTTCTTT CASSLDRGDTEAFF TRBJ1-1 TRBV2 TRBD1 .
TGTGCCAGCAGCCCACGGACAGGGGCTGACACTGAAGCTTTCTTT CASSPRTGADTEAFF TRBJ1-1 TRBV5-6 TRBD1 .
TGTGCCAGCAGTGATGTGGCTAGCTTCGAGCAGTACTTC CASSDVASFEQYF TRBJ2-7 TRBV2 . few
TGTGCCACCAGTGATCAAGGCAGGGTCACCGGGGAGCTGTTTTTT CATSDQGRVTGELFF TRBJ2-2 TRBV24-1 . .
TGTGCCACCAGGGGCCTTAGCAATCAGCCCCAGCATTTT CATRGLSNQPQHF TRBJ1-5 TRBV10-3 . once
TGTGCCAGCGGTGAAACAGGGATACTCAACACTGAAGCTTTCTTT CASGETGILNTEAFF TRBJ1-1 TRBV9 . .
TGTGCCACCAGTTTGCAGGGGACAGGGAGGAATGAGCAGTTCTTC CATSLQGTGRNEQFF TRBJ2-1 TRBV24-1 TRBD1 .
TGTGCCAGCAGCTTAGTGGCCGGGACAGATACGCAGTATTTT CASSLVAGTDTQYF TRBJ2-3 TRBV7-2 . .
TGTGCCAGCAGCCAGTCCAGGGGTTGGGATTCACCCCTCCACTTT CASSQSRGWDSPLHF TRBJ1-6 TRBV27 . .
TGTGCCAGCAGTGACGGACAGACGAGCAATCAGCCCCAGCATTTT CASSDGQTSNQPQHF TRBJ1-5 TRBV6-1 . .
TGTGCCATCAGTAGCCTAGGGACAGGGTCAGTAGGCACTGAAGCTTTCTTT CAISSLGTGSVGTEAFF TRBJ1-1 TRBV10-3 TRBD1 .
TGCAGTGCTAGTGGGGACAGGGACCACGAGCAGTACTTC CSASGDRDHEQYF TRBJ2-7 TRBV20-1 TRBD1 once
TGTGCCACCAGCCTGACAGGCCCGAACACCGGGGAGCTGTTTTTT CATSLTGPNTGELFF TRBJ2-2 TRBV24-1 . .
TGTGCCAGCAGCGAGTACACCGGGACTAGCTCCTACGAGCAGTACTTC CASSEYTGTSSYEQYF TRBJ2-7 TRBV11-2 TRBD2 .
TGTGCCAGCAGCTTGGTCTCGGGGGGGCATGAGCAGTTCTTC CASSLVSGGHEQFF TRBJ2-1 TRBV5-8 TRBD2 once
TGCGCCAGCAGCCTCGGACAGGGCCTCTCTGGAAACACCATATATTTT CASSLGQGLSGNTIYF TRBJ1-3 TRBV4-1 TRBD1 .
TGTGCCAGCAGTTTAGGGACAGCCTACACTGAAGCTTTCTTT CASSLGTAYTEAFF TRBJ1-1 TRBV28 TRBD1 .
TGTGCCAGCAGTGATGGTGGGACTTACACAGATACGCAGTATTTT CASSDGGTYTDTQYF TRBJ2-3 TRBV2 . few
TGTGCCAGCAGGTCGGGACTAGCGGAAACCCGGGCGCAGTATTTT CASRSGLAETRAQYF TRBJ2-3 TRBV28 TRBD2 .
TGTGCCAGCAGTCTAATCCCACAGGGGAGGCGGGTTTCACCCCTCCACTTT CASSLIPQGRRVSPLHF TRBJ1-6 TRBV27 TRBD1 .
TGTGCCAGCAGTTTACCGGGACTGAACTACGAGCAGTACTTC CASSLPGLNYEQYF TRBJ2-7 TRBV28 . .
TGTGCCACCGGCAGGGGATATGAGCAGTTCTTC CATGRGYEQFF TRBJ2-1 TRBV24-1 . once
TGCGCCAGCAGCTTGAAACTAGCGGGGGCAGATACGCAGTATTTT CASSLKLAGADTQYF TRBJ2-3 TRBV5-1 TRBD2 few
TGTGCCAGTAGCGCGACAGGGACTGGAAACACCATATATTTT CASSATGTGNTIYF TRBJ1-3 TRBV19 TRBD1 once
TGTGCCAGCAGTATCCGGGACTTCGGGGGCACTGAAGCTTTCTTT CASSIRDFGGTEAFF TRBJ1-1 TRBV27 . once
TGCGCCAGCAGCTTGCCAGGCGGGGGGGCCTACAATGAGCAGTTCTTC CASSLPGGGAYNEQFF TRBJ2-1 TRBV5-1 TRBD2 .
TGTGCCAGCAGCTTGTCCTCCGGCACAGGGCACCGGGAGCAGTACTTC CASSLSSGTGHREQYF TRBJ2-7 TRBV7-2 . .
TGCGCCAGCAGCCACGAGGCAGCAAGTAACTATGGCTACACCTTC CASSHEAASNYGYTF TRBJ1-2 TRBV4-1 . .
TGCGCCAGCAGCCCCCTCCCAGCGGGAGGGATAGAGACCCAGTACTTC CASSPLPAGGIETQYF TRBJ2-5 TRBV5-1 TRBD2 once
TGTGCCAGCAGCTTTTCCAGAGGGAACACCGGGGAGCTGTTTTTT CASSFSRGNTGELFF TRBJ2-2 TRBV5-4 . once
TGTGCCAGCAGTGCCGGGTACGAGCAGTACTTC CASSAGYEQYF TRBJ2-7 TRBV11-3 . few
TGCAGTGCCAGCGGGGGGAATGAAGCTTTCTTT CSASGGNEAFF TRBJ1-1 TRBV20-1 . .
TGTGCCACCAGTGATTCCGGGACAGGGGGGAACACCGGGGAGCTGTTTTTT CATSDSGTGGNTGELFF TRBJ2-2 TRBV24-1 TRBD1 .
TGTGCCAGCAGTTCCGAATGGACAGGGTTTCCAGATACGCAGTATTTT CASSSEWTGFPDTQYF TRBJ2-3 TRBV28 TRBD1 .
TGTGCCAGCAGCCAACTGACGGCCTCCATGGGGCCCTCTGGGGCCAATGTCCTGACTTTC CASSQLTASMGPSGANVLTF TRBJ2-6 TRBV3-1/TRBV3-2 . .
TGTGCCAGCAGTGGCCAGGCGAACCCCGACGAGCAGTACTTC CASSGQANPDEQYF TRBJ2-7 TRBV5-4 . .
TGTGCCAGCAGCCTCGATGCGTCCCCGGGATCCCTCCACTTT CASSLDASPGSLHF TRBJ1-6 TRBV7-2 . .
TGTGCCAGCAGCCTACGAGACACCGGGGAGCTGTTTTTT CASSLRDTGELFF TRBJ2-2 TRBV5-4 . .
TGTGCCAGCAGCGCTGGACTAGCTAGCACAGATACGCAGTATTTT CASSAGLASTDTQYF TRBJ2-3 TRBV7-3 TRBD2 .
TGTGCCAGCAGCCCTACGACAGGGACGGTTCAGCCCCAGCATTTT CASSPTTGTVQPQHF TRBJ1-5 TRBV28 TRBD1 .
TGTGCCAGCAGCTCTTCACAGGGGGCCTCCTACGAGCAGTACTTC CASSSSQGASYEQYF TRBJ2-7 TRBV11-2 TRBD1 .
TGTGCCAGTAGTATAGCCGGGGGACAGGAATTTTACGAGCAGTACTTC CASSIAGGQEFYEQYF TRBJ2-7 TRBV19 TRBD1 .
TGTGCCAGCAGTTTATATGGGGGCTGGGTCACTGAAGCTTTCTTT CASSLYGGWVTEAFF TRBJ1-1 TRBV28 . .
TGCGCCAGCAGCGTTGACAGCCGTATGTTAGCTTTCTTT CASSVDSRMLAFF TRBJ1-1 TRBV5-1 . .
TGTGCCAGTAGCCCGGACAGATCTAACTATGGCTACACCTTC CASSPDRSNYGYTF TRBJ1-2 TRBV19 . .
TGTGCCAGCAGTGAGAGCGGGGGGCCCTACGAGCAGTACTTC CASSESGGPYEQYF TRBJ2-7 TRBV6-1 TRBD2 .
TGTGCCAGTAGTGCCGGGAGCACCCTTCATGGCTACACCTTC CASSAGSTLHGYTF TRBJ1-2 TRBV19 . .
TGCGCCAGCAGCCTAGGGACTTCAACTACAGATACGCAGTATTTT CASSLGTSTTDTQYF TRBJ2-3 TRBV4-1 . .